These 10 T cell receptor beta chains came from one sample sequenced in a study of Ad26.COV2.S vaccination and SARS-CoV-2 variants. Measured with immunoSEQ multiplex PCR; TCRdb has only the in-frame clones, and not every one. The sample yields hundreds of thousands of clones, approximately 86% seen once. Treatment indicated: around 19 received Ad26.COV2.S at low or high dose, single or two shots; about 5 received placebo; per-sample allocation not given. Specimens were obtained on day 63 following the first vaccine or placebo injection. Source: peripheral blood, taken in a trial of Ad26.COV2.S vaccine versus placebo. These receptors all come from a person between 18 and 65 years old who received the Ad26.COV2.S COVID-19 vaccine or a placebo.

V is TRBV30 and J is TRBJ1-2; tentative D call: TRBD1 (5 bases). This CDR3 is 15 amino acids long. Germline V CDR1 and CDR2: GTSNPN, SVGIG (reference sequence). Trimming shortened V by 0 bases and J by 8 bases, and 19 bases separated the two germline ends. The CDR3 nucleotides read TGTGCCTGGAGTGTTGCTGGTGGGACCATCTGGGGCTACACCTTC. Protein sequence: CAWSVAGGTIWGYTF. The full variable domain, with the rest looked up from reference TRBV30 and TRBJ1-2, is SQTIHQWPATLVQPVGSPLSLECTVEGTSNPNLYWYRQAAGRGLQLLFYSVGIGQISSEVPQNLSASRPQDRQFILSSKKLLLSDSGFYLCAWSVAGGTIWGYTFGSGTRLTVV.

The gene calls are TRBV18 and TRBJ1-6, with 8 bases matching TRBD1. Germline lookup yields CDR1 KGHSH and CDR2 LQKENI. The length of the CDR3 is 16 residues. Germline trimming cut 6 bases from V and 9 bases from J; bases unmatched to any gene: 13. The CDR3 coding sequence is TGTGCCAGCTCCCCGGGTGAAGTACAGGGGGGTTCACCCCTCCACTTT. Translating it yields CASSPGEVQGGSPLHF. Full variable domain (rest looked up from reference TRBV18 and TRBJ1-6): NAGVMQNPRHLVRRRGQEARLRCSPMKGHSHVYWYRQLPEEGLKFMVYLQKENIIDESGMPKERFSAEFPKEGPSILRIQQVVRGDSAAYFCASSPGEVQGGSPLHFGNGTRLTVT.

The V call is TRBV19, the J call TRBJ1-4; perhaps TRBD1 as D (5 bases). Germline V gene data show CDR1 as LNHDA and CDR2 as SQIVND (reference sequence). Trimming removed 5 bases from V and 7 bases from J, with 17 bases in between. This CDR3 has 15 residues. Here the CDR3 DNA reads TGTGCCAGTAGTGCCCACAGGAGGTCGTTTGAAAAACTGTTTTTT. Its translation is CASSAHRRSFEKLFF.

The chain links TRBV11-2 to TRBJ1-2; weak D call: TRBD1 (6 bases). V was shortened by 5 bases and J by 5 bases, with 15 bases between the two germline ends. The germline gives CDR1 SGHAT, CDR2 FQNNGV. The CDR3 consists of 14 residues. The CDR3 here is CASSDGGSPYGYTF. As DNA, the CDR3 is TGTGCCAGCAGCGATGGGGGCAGCCCGTATGGCTACACCTTC.

The chain joins TRBV6-2 or TRBV6-3 to TRBJ1-1; D ambiguous. V gave up 0 bases and J gave up 7 bases, with 9 bases separating them. The CDR3 contains 13 residues. Germline values: CDR1 MNHEY, CDR2 SVGEGT. The CDR3 region is CASSYSMAVEAFF. CDR3 in DNA: TGTGCCAGCAGTTACTCGATGGCAGTTGAAGCTTTCTTT.

V usage is TRBV9 and J usage is TRBJ2-5, with D possibly matching TRBD1 (6 bases). Germline CDR1 and CDR2: SGDLS and YYNGEE. The CDR3 spans 15 residues. The germline V and J ends were trimmed by 3 bases and 2 bases, with 14 bases remaining between them. The CDR3 sequence: CASSAEGGSQETQYF. CDR3 bases: TGTGCCAGCAGCGCAGAAGGGGGATCTCAAGAGACCCAGTACTTC.

The J gene is TRBJ2-1, the V gene TRBV6-6, with 9 bases that match TRBD1. V trimming: 2 bases; J trimming: 7 bases; junction bases outside the gene matches: 9. The CDR3 is 16 residues long. CDR1 is MNHNY and CDR2 is SVGAGI in the germline V gene (reference sequence). The CDR3 here is CASSYVGTGRGNEQFF. The CDR3 DNA is TGTGCCAGCAGTTACGTTGGGACAGGGCGAGGAAATGAGCAGTTCTTC.

The rearrangement links TRBV4-2 to TRBJ1-1; no firm D call. V was trimmed by 7 bases and J by 1 base, leaving 10 bases between them. Germline CDR1 and CDR2: LGHNA and YNFKEQ. This CDR3 has 13 amino acids. This CDR3 is CASKSRRNTEAFF. DNA of the CDR3: TGTGCCAGCAAATCACGGCGGAACACTGAAGCTTTCTTT.

The V and J genes are TRBV4-1 and TRBJ1-2; 10 bases match TRBD1. V was pared by 4 bases and J by 5 bases, with 10 bases of the junction left unmatched. The CDR3 has 16 amino acids. Germline-derived CDR1 and CDR2 are MGHRA and YSYEKL. CDR3 in DNA: TGCGCCAGCAGCCGAACCGGGACAGGGGATACTTATGGCTACACCTTC. Residues: CASSRTGTGDTYGYTF.

For this clone: Other DNA sequences in the sample encode the same CDR3. The J gene is TRBJ2-3, the V gene TRBV19; a possible D gene is TRBD2 (5 bases). The germline V gene has CDR1 LNHDA and CDR2 SQIVND (reference sequence). V gave up 3 bases and J gave up 3 bases, with 13 bases separating them. The CDR3 length is 15 residues. The CDR3 loop is CASSIGGSGTDTQYF. CDR3 coding DNA: TGTGCCAGTAGTATTGGTGGGAGCGGAACAGATACGCAGTATTTT.